The TCR beta chain described here comes from a study of T cells in women clearing cervical HPV infection. Study in general: Case blood was drawn a median 149 days after lesion detection. Whole-study findings and limits: TRBV6-7 abundance was lower in cases than controls (around 0.1% versus 0.15%).

From germline, CDR1 is DFQATT and CDR2 SNEGSKA (reference sequence). The CDR3 is made up of 14 amino acids. V trimming: 0 bases; J trimming: 4 bases; junction bases outside the gene matches: 2. A note on this clone: The antigen is undetermined. The read ends 3 residues before the CDR3 terminus; that terminus is restored from the germline J gene.

Assay used: immunoSEQ multiplex PCR; TCRdb lists only in-frame clones, some missing. The listing contains about 48,000 clones. Sequenced material: blood buffy coat. This clonotype was obtained from a woman aged 18 to 75 with a cervical HPV16 infection that either progressed to CIN3+ or cleared (not recorded which). The chain combines TRBV20-1 with TRBJ1-2; 10 nucleotides align to TRBD1. The covered CDR3 bases are TGCAGTGCTAGAGAGACAGGGGGCGTCTATGGC. This gives the protein CSARETGGVYG. The whole CDR3 reads CSARETGGVYGYTF.